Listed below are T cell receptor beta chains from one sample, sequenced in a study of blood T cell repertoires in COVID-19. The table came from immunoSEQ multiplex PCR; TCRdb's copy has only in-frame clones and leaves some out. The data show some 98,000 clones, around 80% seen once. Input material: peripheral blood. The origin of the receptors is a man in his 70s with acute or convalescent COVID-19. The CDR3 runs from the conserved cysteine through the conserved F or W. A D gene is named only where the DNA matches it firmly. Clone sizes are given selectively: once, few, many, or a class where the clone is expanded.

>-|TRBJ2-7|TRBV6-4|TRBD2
CASRLTPGRWGHEQYF
TGTGCCAGCAGACTTACTCCCGGGAGGTGGGGCCACGAGCAGTACTTC
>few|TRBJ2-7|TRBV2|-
CASRALGGAAEQYF
TGTGCCAGCAGGGCCTTGGGGGGGGCCGCCGAGCAGTACTTC
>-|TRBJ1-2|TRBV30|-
CAWSVAVFTNYGYTF
TGTGCCTGGAGTGTAGCCGTTTTTACTAACTATGGCTACACCTTC
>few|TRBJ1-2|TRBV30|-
CAWSPGGARHGYTF
TGTGCCTGGAGCCCGGGGGGGGCGAGGCATGGCTACACCTTC
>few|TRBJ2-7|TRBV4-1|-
CASSQEEGAYEQYF
TGCGCCAGCAGCCAAGAGGAAGGGGCCTACGAGCAGTACTTC
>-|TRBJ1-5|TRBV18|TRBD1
CASSQYGTGPQPQHF
TGTGCCAGCTCACAATACGGGACAGGGCCTCAGCCCCAGCATTTT
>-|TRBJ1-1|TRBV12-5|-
CASGQQGLLTEAFF
TGTGCTAGTGGTCAGCAGGGGCTACTCACTGAAGCTTTCTTT
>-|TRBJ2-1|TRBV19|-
CASRVPGYNEQFF
TGTGCCAGTAGGGTCCCGGGTTACAATGAGCAGTTCTTC
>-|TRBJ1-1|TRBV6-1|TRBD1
CASSEDRRNTEAFF
TGTGCCAGCAGTGAGGACAGGAGGAACACTGAAGCTTTCTTT
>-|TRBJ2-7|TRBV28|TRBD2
CASRPGPLAGDSYEQYF
TGTGCCAGCAGACCGGGACCTTTGGCGGGGGACTCCTACGAGCAGTACTTC
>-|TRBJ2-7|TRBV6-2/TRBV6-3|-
CASSPLRTEYEQYF
TGTGCCAGCAGTCCACTAAGGACAGAATACGAGCAGTACTTC
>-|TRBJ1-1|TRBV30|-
CAWSASGGVTEAFF
TGTGCCTGGAGTGCCAGTGGAGGTGTCACTGAAGCTTTCTTT
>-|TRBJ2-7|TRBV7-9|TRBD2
CASSLTGTSSSSSYEQYF
TGTGCCAGCAGCTTAACCGGGACTAGCTCCTCCTCCTCCTACGAGCAGTACTTC
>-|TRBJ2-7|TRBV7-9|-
CASSLRGTYEQYF
TGTGCCAGCAGCTTAAGGGGGACCTACGAGCAGTACTTC
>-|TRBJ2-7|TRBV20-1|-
CSASFLASYEQYF
TGCAGTGCTAGTTTCCTAGCATCCTACGAGCAGTACTTC
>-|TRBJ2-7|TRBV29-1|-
CSVGDIYEQYF
TGCAGCGTGGGTGACATTTACGAGCAGTACTTC
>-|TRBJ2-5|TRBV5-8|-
CASTDQETQYF
TGTGCCAGCACCGACCAAGAGACCCAGTACTTC
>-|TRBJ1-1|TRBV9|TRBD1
CASSDRTGTQLIMNTEAFF
TGTGCCAGCAGCGACAGGACAGGTACTCAACTTATCATGAACACTGAAGCTTTCTTT
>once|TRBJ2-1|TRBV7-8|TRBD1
CASTGTGKVNEQFF
TGTGCCAGTACCGGGACAGGGAAGGTCAATGAGCAGTTCTTC
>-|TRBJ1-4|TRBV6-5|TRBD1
CASRRDSSSEKLFF
TGTGCCAGCAGGAGGGACAGCTCTAGCGAAAAACTGTTTTTT
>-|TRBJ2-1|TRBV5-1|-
CASSLGAPYEQFF
TGCGCCAGCAGCTTGGGGGCTCCATATGAGCAGTTCTTC
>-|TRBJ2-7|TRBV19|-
CASSRTSVSSYEQYF
TGTGCCAGTAGTAGAACGAGCGTCAGCTCCTACGAGCAGTACTTC
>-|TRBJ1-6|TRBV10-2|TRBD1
CASSGGQGSLHF
TGCGCCAGCAGTGGGGGACAGGGGTCCCTCCACTTT
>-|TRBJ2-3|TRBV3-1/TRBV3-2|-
CASSQVGGGTHGDTQYF
TGTGCCAGCAGCCAAGTAGGAGGTGGGACACACGGAGATACGCAGTATTTT
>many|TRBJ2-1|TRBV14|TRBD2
CASSQAGTSGISEQFF
TGTGCCAGCAGCCAAGCAGGGACTAGCGGGATTTCCGAGCAGTTCTTC
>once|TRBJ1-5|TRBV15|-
CATSRGGVDIEPQHF
TGTGCCACCAGCAGAGGGGGAGTTGATATCGAGCCCCAGCATTTT
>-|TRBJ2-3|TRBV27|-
CASSFWDSRGDTQYF
TGTGCCAGCAGTTTTTGGGATTCCCGGGGAGATACGCAGTATTTT
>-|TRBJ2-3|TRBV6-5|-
CASRQGYTADTQYF
TGTGCCAGCAGGCAGGGATATACGGCAGATACGCAGTATTTT
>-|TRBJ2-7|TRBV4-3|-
CASSQIAGLGYEQYF
TGCGCCAGCAGCCAAATTGCAGGGTTGGGCTACGAGCAGTACTTC
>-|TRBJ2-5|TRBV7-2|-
CASSLGLGGTPQETQYF
TGTGCCAGCAGCCTCGGACTGGGCGGGACTCCCCAAGAGACCCAGTACTTC